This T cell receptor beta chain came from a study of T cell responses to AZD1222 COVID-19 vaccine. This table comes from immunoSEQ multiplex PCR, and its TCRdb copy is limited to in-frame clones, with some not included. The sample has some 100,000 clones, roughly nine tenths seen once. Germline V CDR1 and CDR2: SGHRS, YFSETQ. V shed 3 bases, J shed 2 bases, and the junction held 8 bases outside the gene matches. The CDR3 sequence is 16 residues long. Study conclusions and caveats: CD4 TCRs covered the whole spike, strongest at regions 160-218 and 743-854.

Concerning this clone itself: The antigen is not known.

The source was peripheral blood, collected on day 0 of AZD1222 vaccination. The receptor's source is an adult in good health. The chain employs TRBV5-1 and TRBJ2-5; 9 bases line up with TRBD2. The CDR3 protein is CASSSLTSGLQETQYF. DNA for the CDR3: TGCGCCAGCAGCTCCTTAACTAGCGGGCTACAAGAGACCCAGTACTTC.